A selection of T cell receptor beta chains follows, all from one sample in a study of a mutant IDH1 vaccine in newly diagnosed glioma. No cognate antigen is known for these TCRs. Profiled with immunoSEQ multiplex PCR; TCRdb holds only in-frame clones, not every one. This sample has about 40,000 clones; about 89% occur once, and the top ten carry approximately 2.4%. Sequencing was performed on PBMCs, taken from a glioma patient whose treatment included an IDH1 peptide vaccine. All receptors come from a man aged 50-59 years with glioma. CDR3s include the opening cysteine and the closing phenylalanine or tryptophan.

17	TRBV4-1	CASSQVGGTPLFTPQHF
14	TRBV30	CAWSTTVYGNTIYF
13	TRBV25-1	CASSAGLGETQYF
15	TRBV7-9	CASSSGTGRRGELFF
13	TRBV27	CASSHPAGETQYF
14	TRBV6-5	CASGRPLVGTEAFF
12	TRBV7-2	CASSRGLYEQYF
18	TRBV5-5	CASSLASGWAGSNQPQHF
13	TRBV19	CASSDRARDTQYF
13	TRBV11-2	CASSSASYNEQFF
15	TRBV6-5	CASSYSFALNQPQHF
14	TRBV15	CATSPRGAQETQYF
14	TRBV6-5	CASSYQGAAGELFF
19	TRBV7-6	CASSLGGLAGYRRGNEQFF
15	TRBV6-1	CASSEFWGFGDEQYF
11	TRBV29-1	CSVASNYGYTF
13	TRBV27	CASSFLSPGELFF
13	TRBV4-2	CASSQAASETQYF
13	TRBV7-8	CASSPRGLHEQYF
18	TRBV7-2	CASSLEVHHLALNTEAFF
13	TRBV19	CASSITGGREQFF
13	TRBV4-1	CASSQGVGIEQYF
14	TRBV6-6	CASSYQGQTYGYTF
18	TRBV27	CASSLYLDRGLRPGELFF
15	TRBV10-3	CAISSDRGRADTQYF
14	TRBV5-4	CASSLLAGAVEQFF
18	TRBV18	CASSPEPRLAGVNNEQFF
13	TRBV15	CATSERDLYGYTF
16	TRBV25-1	CASMTSGSASTGELFF
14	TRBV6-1	CASSARGRQETQYF
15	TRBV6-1	CASRTLRGIVTEAFF
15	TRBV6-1	CASSAPSGVYNEQFF
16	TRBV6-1	CASSEGPRGTGNTIYF
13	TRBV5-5	CASSLESYTEGYF
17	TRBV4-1	CASSQVQTSGINYEQYF
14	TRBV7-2	CASSWDFRGDVLTF
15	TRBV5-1	CASSLGGGSTDTQYF
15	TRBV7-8	CASSSRDSSTDTQYF